The 31 T cell receptor beta chains reported below all come from one sample, sequenced in a study of T cells in Graves' hyperthyroidism and ophthalmopathy. Amplified regions were TCR beta CDR3 sequences from RNA transcripts. TCR CDR3 underwent first-round RT-PCR with the HTBI primer set. Each CDR3 protein gets one entry after TCRdb re-called the multiplex PCR reads with MiXCR. The table lists around 500,000 distinct CDR3 sequences, about 15% of them singletons. What was sequenced was blood. These receptors all come from a woman under 40 with Graves' ophthalmopathy.

The chain carries TRBV7-8 and TRBJ1-3; 10 nucleotides align to TRBD1. Germline V lookup: CDR1 SGHVS, CDR2 FQNEAQ. Trimming at V came to 5 bases and at J to 2 bases, leaving 12 bases not matched to a gene. The length of the CDR3 is 18 residues. The CDR3 loop reads CASSPIPGQGRTGNTIYF. In nucleotides, the CDR3 is TGTGCCAGCAGCCCGATTCCGGGACAGGGGCGAACTGGAAACACCATATATTTT.

This clonotype was seen only a few times. The V call is TRBV5-1, the J call TRBJ1-2, with a tentative D call TRBD1 (5 bases). Trimming took off 0 bases at V and 14 bases at J, with 14 bases between the two ends. The CDR3 totals 12 residues. CDR1 and CDR2 (germline): SGHRS, YFSETQ. In DNA, the CDR3 is TGCGCCAGCAGCTTGGCCCCCGGGGGAGAAACCTTC. This codes for CASSLAPGGETF.

This clonotype has at least ten counts. This sequence joins TRBV7-2 and TRBJ2-7; 7 positions match TRBD2. CDR1 and CDR2 (germline): SGHTA, FQGNSA. The trim removed 8 bases at V and 2 bases at J, leaving 3 bases unmatched. CDR3 size: 12 residues. CDR3 coding DNA: TGTGCCAGCGGACTAGGGCCCTACGAGCAGTACTTC. Its translation: CASGLGPYEQYF.

The chain combines TRBV5-1 with TRBJ1-4; no firm D call. The CDR3 is 12 amino acids. V lost 5 bases to trimming and J lost 3 bases, with 5 bases between them. CDR1 and CDR2 (germline): SGHRS, YFSETQ. CDR3 protein: CASSAPNEKLFF. The CDR3 DNA sequence: TGCGCCAGCAGTGCACCTAATGAAAAACTGTTTTTT. Supplemented by reference TRBV5-1 and TRBJ1-4, the full variable domain reads KAGVTQTPRYLIKTRGQQVTLSCSPISGHRSVSWYQQTPGQGLQFLFEYFSETQRNKGNFPGRFSGRQFSNSRSEMNVSTLELGDSALYLCASSAPNEKLFFGSGTQLSVL.

The chain carries TRBV7-3 and TRBJ2-2, with TRBD2 identical over 8 bases. The CDR3 is made up of 15 amino acids. V trimming: 4 bases; J trimming: 4 bases; junction bases outside the gene matches: 5. The germline CDR1 and CDR2 sequences are SGHTA and FQGTGA. For the CDR3, the DNA is TGTGCCAGCAGCTCGCCGGGAGGGTTCACCGGGGAGCTGTTTTTT. Residues: CASSSPGGFTGELFF. Drawing the rest from reference TRBV7-3 and TRBJ2-2, the complete variable domain is GAGVSQTPSNKVTEKGKYVELRCDPISGHTALYWYRQSLGQGPEFLIYFQGTGAADDSGLPNDRFFAVRPEGSVSTLKIQRTERGDSAVYLCASSSPGGFTGELFFGEGSRLTVL.

V gene TRBV20-1 combines with J gene TRBJ1-5, with D uncertain. CDR3 length equals 15 residues. Germline CDR1 is DFQATT and CDR2 is SNEGSKA (reference sequence). Trimming removed 5 bases from V and 2 bases from J, with 16 bases in between. As DNA, the CDR3 is TGCAGTGCTCGGACCGGGCCCACTGGCAATCAGCCCCAGCATTTT. Its protein is CSARTGPTGNQPQHF.

V and J are TRBV6-1 and TRBJ2-3; the D gene is possibly TRBD1 (6 bases). Germline V gene data show CDR1 as MNHNS and CDR2 as SASEGT. CDR3 length: 11 residues. The germline V and J ends were trimmed by 10 bases and 7 bases, with 12 bases remaining between them. The CDR3 region has the DNA TGTGCCATCGGGACAATAAATACGCAGTATTTT. It codes for CAIGTINTQYF.

There are a few counts of this clonotype. The genes are TRBV19 and TRBJ2-7; TRBD2 is a possible D gene (5 bases). Germline lookup yields CDR1 LNHDA and CDR2 SQIVND (reference sequence). This CDR3 contains 13 residues. Trimming shortened V by 6 bases and J by 2 bases, and 11 bases separated the two germline ends. The DNA of the CDR3 is TGTGCCAGTAGGGAGGCGTCCGCCTACGAGCAGTACTTC. The encoded protein is CASREASAYEQYF.

The chain is built from TRBV20-1 and TRBJ2-4; D is unresolved. Germline lookup yields CDR1 DFQATT and CDR2 SNEGSKA (reference sequence). CDR3 size: 16 residues. V was cut by 3 bases and J by 0 bases, with 15 bases left in between. The CDR3 loop reads CSASAPVFIAKNIQYF. CDR3 bases: TGCAGTGCTAGTGCCCCCGTATTCATAGCCAAAAACATTCAGTACTTC.

This clonotype showed up many times. The chain recombines TRBV12-5 with TRBJ1-2; D might be TRBD1 (6 bases). The CDR3 extends over 15 amino acids. The V and J ends lost 4 bases and 4 bases respectively, with 16 bases between them. Germline V CDR1 and CDR2: LGHNT, FRNRAP. The CDR3 DNA follows: TGTGCTAGTGGTTCAGATTCAGGGGTCCGCTATGGCTACACCTTC. Amino acids: CASGSDSGVRYGYTF. The variable domain in full, with the rest retrieved from reference TRBV12-5 and TRBJ1-2, is DARVTQTPRHKVTEMGQEVTMRCQPILGHNTVFWYRQTMMQGLELLAYFRNRAPLDDSGMPKDRFSAEMPDATLATLKIQPSEPRDSAVYFCASGSDSGVRYGYTFGSGTRLTVV.

The table lists this clonotype with a few counts. The chain employs TRBV2 and TRBJ1-1; TRBD1 is a possible D gene (6 bases). Germline-derived CDR1 and CDR2 are SNHLY and FYNNEI. The CDR3 extends over 16 amino acids. V lost 1 base to trimming and J lost 11 bases, with 23 bases between them. The CDR3 spells CASSEEGRGVQSMAFF. In DNA, the CDR3 is TGTGCCAGCAGTGAAGAGGGCAGGGGAGTCCAGTCGATGGCTTTCTTT.

This clonotype was observed many times. The V call is TRBV20-1, the J call TRBJ2-7, with D maybe TRBD2 (7 bases). The germline V gene has CDR1 DFQATT and CDR2 SNEGSKA (reference sequence). Trimming removed 5 bases from V and 2 bases from J, with 16 bases in between. The CDR3 is made up of 14 amino acids. The CDR3 sequence is CSAPRGALTYEQYF. The CDR3 nucleotides are TGCAGTGCTCCCCGGGGGGCTCTAACCTACGAGCAGTACTTC.

The chain uses TRBV9 and TRBJ1-6; D remains ambiguous. The length of the CDR3 is 15 residues. V shed 0 bases and J shed 8 bases, with 12 bases lying between them. CDR1 and CDR2 (germline): SGDLS, YYNGEE. Here the CDR3 reads CASSVAGAKDSPLHF. The DNA for the CDR3 is TGTGCCAGCAGCGTAGCTGGAGCAAAAGATTCACCCCTCCACTTT.

This clonotype was counted ten times or more. This chain joins TRBV7-9 and TRBJ2-7; TRBD1 might be the D (6 bases). CDR1 and CDR2 from the germline V gene are SEHNR and FQNEAQ (reference sequence). Trimming took off 5 bases at V and 4 bases at J, with 15 bases between the two ends. The CDR3 runs 14 residues. Written as DNA, the CDR3 is TGTGCCAGCAGCCAGGGACACCTATCATACGAGCAGTACTTC. It is translated as CASSQGHLSYEQYF.

The genes are TRBV6-2 or TRBV6-3 and TRBJ2-2; D uncertain. Deletions cut 6 bases from V and 3 bases from J, with 14 bases between. Looked up from germline, CDR1 is MNHEY and CDR2 is SVGEGT. CDR3 length equals 15 residues. CDR3 DNA sequence: TGTGCCAGCAGCGAGGTGGGGAAAGACACCGGGGAGCTGTTTTTT. As protein: CASSEVGKDTGELFF.

Many counts were recorded for this clonotype. The chain joins TRBV28 to TRBJ2-1; D perhaps matches TRBD2 (6 bases). V gave up 1 base and J gave up 2 bases, with 12 bases separating them. This CDR3 comprises 16 residues. Germline assignment: CDR1 MDHEN and CDR2 SYDVKM. The CDR3 reads CASSLSPGDPYNEQFF. The CDR3 region has the DNA TGTGCCAGCAGTTTATCCCCGGGGGACCCCTACAATGAGCAGTTCTTC.

This clonotype appeared a few times. The chain uses TRBV28 and TRBJ1-4; D is undetermined. V gave up 8 bases and J gave up 2 bases, with 3 bases separating them. CDR1 is MDHEN and CDR2 is SYDVKM in the germline V gene. The CDR3 is made up of 11 amino acids. The CDR3 region is CASSTNEKLFF. CDR3 nucleotide sequence: TGTGCCAGCTCTACTAATGAAAAACTGTTTTTT.

This clonotype has just a few counts. V is TRBV5-5 and J is TRBJ1-1; 10 nucleotides line up with TRBD1. The trim removed 0 bases at V and 3 bases at J, leaving 14 bases unmatched. Germline CDR1 SGHKS, CDR2 YYEKEE (reference sequence). The CDR3 extends over 19 amino acids. This CDR3 reads CASSLVWAGTGVLDTEAFF. For the CDR3, the DNA is TGTGCCAGCAGCTTGGTCTGGGCCGGGACAGGGGTATTGGACACTGAAGCTTTCTTT.

The V gene is TRBV29-1, the J gene TRBJ2-1; D remains ambiguous. This CDR3 is built from 14 residues. Trimming took off 4 bases at V and 0 bases at J, with 10 bases between the two ends. CDR1 SQVTM and CDR2 ANQGSEA come from the germline V gene. CDR3 in DNA: TGCAGCGTTGTAGCTCCTTTCTCCTACAATGAGCAGTTCTTC. Translating gives CSVVAPFSYNEQFF.

There are many counts of this clonotype. This CDR3 reads CASSVGTGSHNEQFF. CDR3 coding DNA: TGTGCCAGCAGCGTAGGAACAGGGTCTCACAATGAGCAGTTCTTC. The chain joins TRBV9 to TRBJ2-1, with D perhaps matching TRBD1 (6 bases). The CDR3 is made up of 15 amino acids. Per the germline V gene, CDR1 is SGDLS and CDR2 is YYNGEE. The V and J ends lost 0 bases and 5 bases respectively, with 12 bases between them.

The genes are TRBV5-6 and TRBJ2-4, with 13 bases aligning to TRBD2. The tail of the sequence fits TRBJ2-1 better, so the J call may be wrong. Germline CDR1 reads SGHDT; CDR2 reads YYEEEE. The CDR3 consists of 14 residues. The CDR3 is CASSLGRTSGSQFF. The CDR3 DNA is TGTGCCAGCAGCTTGGGGAGGACTAGCGGGAGTCAGTTCTTC.

The chain couples TRBV2 to TRBJ2-3; perhaps TRBD2 as D (5 bases). V was cut by 5 bases and J by 0 bases, with 12 bases left in between. The CDR3 is made up of 15 amino acids. Germline CDR1 SNHLY, CDR2 FYNNEI. CDR3 nucleotide sequence: TGTGCCAGCAGTAGCGAGGGCAGCAGCACAGATACGCAGTATTTT. This gives the protein CASSSEGSSTDTQYF.

The gene calls are TRBV5-1 and TRBJ1-2, with TRBD1 identical over 7 bases. Germline assignment: CDR1 SGHRS and CDR2 YFSETQ. This CDR3 is 14 amino acids long. The V and J ends lost 3 bases and 5 bases, in that order; junction bases with no gene match: 7. The CDR3 is CASSSGTAVYGYTF. The CDR3 coding sequence is TGCGCCAGCAGCTCGGGGACAGCCGTTTATGGCTACACCTTC.

The chain uses TRBV9 and TRBJ2-1; D ambiguous. The V gene's germline CDR1 is SGDLS and CDR2 YYNGEE. V lost 0 bases and J lost 8, with 12 bases in between. This CDR3 has 14 amino acids. The CDR3 DNA sequence: TGTGCCAGCAGCGTAGAGGCAGGAATGGATGAGCAGTTCTTC. It specifies CASSVEAGMDEQFF.

The chain has TRBV18 and TRBJ1-1; D unclear. V was clipped by 3 bases and J by 1 base, with 12 bases between them. The CDR3 totals 15 residues. CDR1 and CDR2 from the germline V gene are KGHSH and LQKENI. CDR3 sequence (DNA): TGTGCCAGCTCACCTCAGGCTGGGTGGAACACTGAAGCTTTCTTT. It yields the protein CASSPQAGWNTEAFF.

In its sample, this clonotype was seen many times. The chain carries TRBV7-2 and TRBJ2-1, with D maybe TRBD2 (7 bases). The CDR3 has 14 residues. V was pared by 3 bases and J by 7 bases, with 13 bases between. Germline CDR1 reads SGHTA; CDR2 reads FQGNSA. The CDR3 DNA follows: TGTGCCAGCAGCTTGGGGGGGCGAGTTAATGAGCAGTTCTTC. Encoded protein: CASSLGGRVNEQFF.

This clonotype was seen many times. The rearrangement joins TRBV30 to TRBJ1-1; D is unclear. Trimming left V 3 bases short and J 0 bases short, with 5 bases between. CDR3 length: 12 residues. The germline V gene encodes CDR1 GTSNPN and CDR2 SVGIG (reference sequence). The CDR3 DNA reads as TGTGCCTGGAGGTTTGTGAACACTGAAGCTTTCTTT. This codes for CAWRFVNTEAFF.

In its sample, this clonotype was seen many times. In DNA, the CDR3 is TGTGCCAGCAGTTTAACAGGGGAGTCAGATACGCAGTATTTT. Encoded protein: CASSLTGESDTQYF. The rearrangement joins TRBV12-3 or TRBV12-4 to TRBJ2-3, with 7 nucleotides matching TRBD1. CDR3 length: 14 amino acids. The V and J ends lost 2 bases and 4 bases, in that order; junction bases with no gene match: 3.

This clonotype was recorded many times. The chain combines TRBV28 with TRBJ2-7; perhaps TRBD2 as D (6 bases). The V and J ends lost 5 bases and 6 bases respectively, with 23 bases between them. This CDR3 is 16 amino acids long. Germline loops: CDR1 MDHEN, CDR2 SYDVKM. This CDR3 is CASSPFSGRESSEQYF. CDR3 in DNA: TGTGCCAGCAGTCCATTTAGCGGTCGGGAGAGTAGCGAGCAGTACTTC.

The V call is TRBV28, the J call TRBJ1-2; D is undetermined. Germline V lookup: CDR1 MDHEN, CDR2 SYDVKM. Trimming removed 9 bases at V and 6 bases at J, with 8 bases between. This CDR3 has 10 amino acids. The CDR3 coding sequence is TGTGCCAGTTGGAAGGATGGCTACACCTTC. This codes for CASWKDGYTF.

This clonotype was detected ten times or more. J is TRBJ2-1 and V is TRBV7-3, with 7 bases identical to TRBD1. This CDR3 has 14 residues. Trimming at V came to 4 bases and at J to 9 bases, leaving 9 bases not matched to a gene. CDR1 is SGHTA, CDR2 FQGTGA, per germline. The CDR3 sequence is CASSYGQDGGEQFF. CDR3 bases: TGTGCCAGCAGCTATGGACAGGATGGGGGTGAGCAGTTCTTC.